This T cell receptor beta chain was identified in a study of human T cells and chemical hapten exposure (dated by TCRdb to the early 2020s). Regarding the study in general: For sensitization, 2% DPC in acetone was applied to an approximately 2 cm by approximately 2 cm area of upper inner arm skin. Throughout the study period of around 24 weeks, patients also received therapeutic DPC doses to the scalp every week. Patch tests used Finn chambers with 0.01% DPC on the upper back, scored after 6 days by International Contact Dermatitis Research Group standards. Alopecia areata with under or over 50% scalp involvement, alopecia totalis and alopecia universalis were represented in the patient cohort, which was mostly female. The libraries were sequenced as a pool, and the TCR yield per sample differed mostly because of small variations in library volumes within the pool. The study tracked peripheral blood TCR repertoire changes in vivo during primary and secondary sensitization to the hapten diphenylcyclopropenone (DPC) in alopecia patients. Blood samples were taken from patients before sensitization (week 0) and at 2, 6 and about 24 weeks after DPC sensitization. Around 29 alopecia patients provided blood for TCR sequencing at one to four time points (pre-sensitization, 2, 6 and 24 weeks).

Here is what the overall study found, with its caveats: A positive correlation was found between the number of PT1 expanded TCRs and patch test score, with significance reached at thresholds 8, 16 and 32 but not 4. Repeated subsampling changed both the strength of the expansion versus patch-test correlation and the threshold at which the correlation became significant. Alopecia, a presumed autoimmune disease, was present in all patients, so the immune response of the patients might differ from that of healthy individuals. The number of TCRs above 1 in 1000 frequency did not change with DPC sensitization; there was no evidence of global repertoire structure alterations. Expanded TCRs formed significantly more large CDR3 similarity clusters than pre-sensitization or healthy control sets, consistent with antigen-driven responses.

This clonotype was seen ten or more times. What this receptor recognizes is not known. Base qualities are not provided; no much larger clone lies one nucleotide away. What this sample's time point label stands for: patch test 1, 2 weeks after DPC sensitization. This sample's treatment or condition label indicates: therapeutic diphenylcyclopropenone sensitization with weekly scalp DPC. Blood at each patch-test visit was drawn before the patch test was applied. Patients were eligible if aged 18 to 70, diagnosed with alopecia and judged suitable for DPC therapy, and pregnant patients were excluded. Total RNA was isolated from unfractionated whole blood collected in Tempus Blood RNA tubes. Library preparation used RACE. Instrument on record: NextSeq 500. During library preparation, unique molecular identifiers were attached to individual cDNA molecules so that TCRs could be counted in a quantitative, reproducible way. Both TCR alpha and TCR beta chains were sequenced from each blood RNA sample. On the authors' methods: A median of roughly 100,000 TCRs per sample was observed, with a range of 23,224 to 690,600. V, J and CDR3 annotation of the TCR reads was performed with the Decombinator software suite. To make PS versus PT1 abundance plots, every sample was subsampled to the same number of TCRs (28,000). TCRs were defined as expanded if absent before sensitization and observed at least eight times at the 2-week time point. TCRdb reanalyzed the raw reads on its own, using fastp at Q25 for trimming and MiXCR for clone calling, and kept in-frame beta chains. CDR3 protein duplicates are merged, each entry listing the most common genes and DNA. These V and J calls originate from TCRdb's pipeline instead of the authors' own analysis. The sample table lists some 380,000 distinct CDR3 sequences, more than 4.5% of them with a count of one. The ten largest make up roughly 2.4% of the sample.

V is pared back by 3 bases and J by 8 bases, with 20 bases lying between the germline termini. From cysteine to phenylalanine, the CDR3 is 16 amino acids long. This entry keeps only the CDR3 DNA: 48 bases, framed from base 1. Taken from the germline V gene, the CDR1 and CDR2 loops are SGHVS and FQNEAQ. The V and J segments used are TRBV7-8 and TRBJ2-1; the D element might be TRBD1 or TRBD2, as each aligns at 5 bases. The sequences come from whole blood, collected in connection with sensitization to the hapten diphenylcyclopropenone (DPC). The sequence was collected from a woman between 50 and 59 years old with alopecia areata. Some clones in this sample may be carry-over from other donors' samples. The CDR3 reads as follows: CASSLPRVPRGDEQFF. The DNA sequence follows: TGTGCCAGCAGCTTGCCCCGGGTCCCTCGAGGGGATGAGCAGTTCTTC.